This T cell receptor beta chain came from a study of cytomegalovirus exposure and HLA in healthy donors (dated by TCRdb to the late 2010s). Broadly, across the study: An earlier analysis of several hundred of the donors reported more than 250 Gb of sequence data and some 100 million unique TCR beta sequences from roughly 200 million T cells. The study aimed to test whether cataloging public T cell receptors could reveal signatures of past pathogen exposure. The study profiled the T cell repertoires of under 850 subjects by immunosequencing and related them to cytomegalovirus serostatus. A later genetic analysis used genome-wide SNP genotypes for about three fifths of the 666 donors, treating that subset as a discovery cohort. The number of typed donors differed by locus: 629-630 for A, B, C, DRB1 and DQB1; some 500 for DQA1; fewer than 610 for DPA1; and about 450 for DPB1. Besides the first cohort of 666 subjects, a separate validation cohort made up of 95 to 150 different subjects was used. Among some 410 genotyped donors of the cohort, an average of around 240,000 unique TCR beta nucleotide sequences were sequenced per donor, around 18% of them non-productive. Rather than drawing on any new phenotypic data, the later analysis identified candidate immune exposures from TCR beta sequences and the way those sequences occurred across donors. An earlier analysis of approximately 640 of the donors applied high-throughput TCR beta sequencing to assess whether each TCR beta V gene segment acted as functional or pseudogenic. The genetic ancestry cluster associated with self-reported Caucasian donors included approximately 85% of the approximately 400 genotyped donors. An early release covering some 640 HLA-typed donors comprised approximately 290 gigabases of sequencing data and roughly 86 million unique TCR sequences. Because of strong linkage in the cohort, roughly 5 DR-DQ haplotypes were treated as single units for association and clustering. HLA typing covered class I and class II loci at four-digit resolution. To predict cytomegalovirus infection status, the study combined high-throughput TCR immunosequencing, statistical association of individual TCRs with disease status, and machine learning. To study patterns of TCR occurrence, a later analysis re-analyzed previously published TCR beta repertoires from 700 or so donors and added high-resolution HLA genotyping. All discovery cohort repertoires had been generated on a single sequencing platform. Donor age, sex, ethnicity and CMV serostatus were compiled together with the repertoire data. Overall study results and their limits: Because HLA typing was missing for some donors at each locus, association tests included only the typed subset. A cluster of highly shared sequence variants was judged likely to represent a technical artifact of the sequencing pipeline. Assigning TCR associations to individual alleles was difficult when HLA alleles, especially DR and DQ, strongly co-occurred. A further reported finding was that TCR beta sequences accurately predicted the HLA-A and HLA-B alleles for most subjects in the first cohort. The 87-base-pair reads could not distinguish some IMGT-functional V segments, including TRBV6-2 and TRBV6-3, so those segments were excluded. The classifier was reported to diagnose cytomegalovirus status with high specificity and sensitivity in both the original cohort and the validation cohort. The study listed 150 to 200 TCR beta chains as associated with cytomegalovirus. In a later analysis, the rate of TCR association differed among HLA loci, with DRB1 alleles having the most associated TCRs and HLA-C alleles having the fewest. A later analysis associated about 17,000 TCR beta sequences with specific HLA alleles at a false discovery rate of 0.05. In an earlier analysis of fewer than 700 of the donors, most TCR beta V segments appeared in productive rearrangements about 90% or about 30% of the time, broadly matching IMGT annotations. Sequencing depth was assumed to be roughly uniform across donors in the presence/absence analyses, though that assumption may not hold. In a later analysis, most CMV-associated TCR beta chains were found to appear HLA-restricted, with HLA associations seemingly driven largely by CMV exposure. A few of the identified cytomegalovirus-associated TCR beta chains were confirmed in vitro to be specific for cytomegalovirus antigens. In a later analysis, several top co-occurrence clusters were reported to appear linked to parvovirus B19, influenza, CMV and Epstein-Barr virus. The only immune exposure information available for the cohort was CMV serostatus. Linkage disequilibrium might explain the correlated functional status among segregating V segments, but an unknown experimental factor could not be excluded. Because counts were too low, 15 to 20 rarely observed V segments, including chromosome 9 orphons, were left out of the earlier analysis of 587 of the donors. V-gene and J-gene trimming of TCR beta chains was associated with a missense DCLRE1C variant in a later genetic analysis, and the association was replicated in an independent cohort. Across donors, most TCR sequences were observed very rarely, whereas some public TCRs were present in many individuals. According to a later genetic analysis, donors in an Asian-associated ancestry cluster had fewer N-insertions in productive TCRs than the approximately 630-donor mean. In a later analysis, HLA-associated TCR beta chains showed more clonal expansion and lower generation probabilities than non-associated chains that were equally common. The authors suggested that the approach could potentially be extended to other disease states and immunological phenotypes. This cohort had only TCR beta chains sequenced, and the lack of alpha or paired-chain data limited which features could be detected.

Libraries were made using the immunoSEQ multiplex PCR assay. For the multiplex PCR, a mixture combining 60 forward primers for TCR Vbeta segments and 13 reverse primers for TCR Jbeta segments was used. Amplification of the CDR3 region of rearranged TCR beta genes was performed with a multiplex PCR assay on genomic DNA. Amplified TCR beta libraries were sequenced as 87-base-pair reads on the Illumina HiSeq System. The authors processed their data as follows. A later analysis tallied 75 million to 95 million unique TCR beta chains across the 666 repertoires, and some 12 million of those chains were shared by two or more donors. A nearest-neighbor algorithm error-corrected the raw reads and collapsed the reads into unique sequences, merging closely related sequences to remove PCR and sequencing errors. CDR3 sequences were aligned to IMGT reference sequences to assign V, D and J gene segments. For a sequence to be retained, a match of at least six nucleotides was required to both a V gene segment and a J gene segment. A rearrangement counted as productive if the CDR3 had no stop codons and remained in frame with V and J, and every other rearrangement counted as non-productive. Following IMGT convention, CDR3 was defined as the stretch from the second conserved V-encoded cysteine up to the conserved J-encoded phenylalanine. The earlier analysis of about 590 of the donors excluded sequences that lacked an unambiguous match to a single V gene segment. In an earlier analysis of 450 to 750 of the donors, a V segment was called functional when productive rearrangements were above 56.7%, and segregating when the standard deviation between donors exceeded 5%. A statistical classification framework was developed to diagnose cytomegalovirus status using the catalog of TCR beta chain sequences. A later analysis assigned V and J genes by comparing TCR nucleotide sequences with IMGT/GENE-DB human TR gene sequences. The TCRdist pipeline was used in a later analysis to assign CDR3 sequences and most-parsimonious VDJ recombination scenarios. In a later analysis, every TCR beta chain was defined by the combination of its CDR3 amino acid sequence and its V-gene family, and reads without a unique V-gene family were dropped. As a way to deal with suspected cross-contamination and a sequencing artifact, a later analysis dropped hundreds of nucleotide sequences that were highly shared and had low generation probability. A later analysis calculated a clonal expansion index for each public chain from normalized within-repertoire ranks of inferred template counts. A later analysis computed generation probabilities with a VDJ recombination model fitted to out-of-frame rearrangements, and checked the results against IGoR. In a later analysis, TCR-TCR, TCR-HLA and TCR-CMV co-occurrence was scored with hypergeometric tests, and a repertoire-size bias correction was applied to TCR pairs. In a later analysis, false discovery rates were estimated by permuting HLA or CMV assignments 20 times. A later analysis grouped co-occurring TCRs with DBSCAN, adding TCRdist sequence similarity when clustering within HLA-allele-positive subsets. Repertoires with fewer than 30,000 or more than 120,000 public chains, plus five repertoires with anomalous nucleotide sharing, were excluded from co-occurrence clustering. What TCRdb holds here is the immuneACCESS table cut down to in-frame rearrangements. Part of the clones is not present; checked against another copy, under half of the missing clones reflect an unresolved V gene, and the others are unexplained. The V and J calls and clone size come from that table; D and trimming were worked out from the DNA. The sample data list about 180,000 clones, and 75% to 85% of these were observed just once. About 4% of the sample lies in the top ten.

The cohort comprised around 700 healthy bone marrow donors. Cohort members were all nominally healthy when sampled, although unrecorded immune exposures were likely present. The donor was CMV seropositive and belonged to the group of 250 to 300 seropositive cohort members. A peripheral blood sample was collected from each donor, and TCR beta sequencing was performed on peripheral blood mononuclear cells. Genomic DNA extraction from the blood cell samples was performed with the Qiagen DNeasy Blood Extraction Kit. Regarding this clone: There is no known antigen for this receptor. Base-call qualities are not available, and no considerably larger clone is one nucleotide away.

Taken from cysteine to phenylalanine, the CDR3 has 16 residues. Solely the CDR3 DNA is kept, with 48 bases framed from the first base. The trim is 6 bases for V and 5 bases for J, with a gap of 22 bases between the germline ends. The germline V gene gives CDR1 as KGHSH and CDR2 as LQKENI. In this chain, TRBV18 is recombined with TRBJ2-5; perhaps TRBD2 is the D gene, with 6 bases matching. The sequenced sample was PBMCs. This sequence was found in a woman in her sixties in good health and CMV-seropositive. The base sequence is TGTGCCAGCTCCCCTAATCCGGGGACGGAGGGGGAGACCCAGTACTTC. Its translation reads: CASSPNPGTEGETQYF.